Presented here are 20 T cell receptor beta chains from one specimen sequenced in a study of blood T cell repertoires in COVID-19. This table comes from immunoSEQ multiplex PCR, and its TCRdb copy is limited to in-frame clones, with some not included. This table has about 210,000 clones, roughly 94% appearing once. The sequencing sample was made of peripheral blood. These receptors came from a young man with acute or convalescent COVID-19.

Comments on this clone: Other DNA sequences of this sample code for an identical CDR3. This sequence joins TRBV7-9 and TRBJ1-1, with TRBD1 as a possible D gene (5 bases). CDR1 is SEHNR, CDR2 FQNEAQ, per germline (reference sequence). V dropped 2 bases and J dropped 1 base, with 8 bases sitting between them. The length of the CDR3 is 14 residues. The CDR3 loop is CASSLRTGNTEAFF. The CDR3 bases are TGTGCCAGCAGCTTAAGAACAGGGAACACTGAAGCTTTCTTT.

This chain uses TRBV19 with TRBJ2-5, with 12 bases matching TRBD2. V gave up 3 bases and J gave up 5 bases; unmatched junction bases: 10. Germline V gene lookup returns CDR1 LNHDA and CDR2 SQIVND (reference sequence). The CDR3 runs 17 residues. CDR3 region: CASSMAGLAGSGETQYF. In nucleotides, the CDR3 is TGTGCCAGTAGTATGGCCGGACTAGCGGGATCGGGGGAGACCCAGTACTTC.

The chain combines TRBV18 with TRBJ2-1; the match to TRBD1 covers 7 bases. Germline trimming cut 3 bases from V and 2 bases from J; bases unmatched to any gene: 7. The germline V gene encodes CDR1 KGHSH and CDR2 LQKENI. This CDR3 has 16 residues. CDR3 sequence reads: CASSPLRGQAYNEQFF. The CDR3 DNA follows: TGTGCCAGCTCACCGCTAAGGGGGCAGGCCTACAATGAGCAGTTCTTC.

The chain uses TRBV5-5 and TRBJ1-6; D uncertain. CDR1 SGHKS and CDR2 YYEKEE come from the germline V gene (reference sequence). The V gene lost 5 bases and the J gene lost 7 bases, with 10 bases spanning the gap. The CDR3 extends over 13 amino acids. CDR3 protein: CASSLRENSPLHF. CDR3 sequence (DNA): TGTGCCAGCAGTCTAAGGGAGAATTCACCCCTCCACTTT.

The rearrangement links TRBV29-1 to TRBJ2-1; TRBD2 matches at 9 bases. CDR3 length: 17 amino acids. Unmatched junction bases numbered 18, after V lost 5 bases and J lost 7 bases. Germline V gene lookup returns CDR1 SQVTM and CDR2 ANQGSEA. CDR3 sequence: CSVPAPFLAGVSNEQFF. The CDR3 nucleotides read TGCAGCGTTCCAGCCCCCTTTTTAGCGGGGGTAAGTAATGAGCAGTTCTTC.

This chain uses TRBV4-1 with TRBJ1-4, with D possibly matching TRBD1 (6 bases). The CDR3 runs 17 residues. The germline V and J ends were trimmed by 4 bases and 6 bases, with 21 bases remaining between them. Germline lookup yields CDR1 MGHRA and CDR2 YSYEKL. CDR3: CASSPGGGWSSHEKLFF. CDR3 nucleotides: TGCGCCAGCAGCCCGGGAGGGGGATGGTCGAGCCATGAAAAACTGTTTTTT.

V gene TRBV11-2 combines with J gene TRBJ2-7, with D possibly TRBD2 on 5 matching bases. Germline V gives CDR1 SGHAT, CDR2 FQNNGV. Trimming stripped 4 bases from V and 3 bases from J, with 13 bases between. This CDR3 is 14 amino acids long. CDR3 DNA sequence: TGTGCCAGCAGCTCCCTTCGTGGACTCTACGAGCAGTACTTC. It yields the protein CASSSLRGLYEQYF. Supplemented by reference TRBV11-2 and TRBJ2-7, the full variable domain reads EAGVAQSPRYKIIEKRQSVAFWCNPISGHATLYWYQQILGQGPKLLIQFQNNGVVDDSQLPKDRFSAERLKGVDSTLKIQPAKLEDSAVYLCASSSLRGLYEQYFGPGTRLTVT.

The rearrangement uses TRBV6-5 and TRBJ2-5, with TRBD1 matching 8 bases. Germline-derived CDR1 and CDR2 are MNHEY and SVGAGI. The CDR3 sequence is 15 residues long. With V trimmed by 6 bases and J by 4 bases, 10 bases remained unmatched. CDR3 DNA: TGTGCCAGCAGCCAAGCGACAGGGGTAGGAGAGACCCAGTACTTC. It codes for CASSQATGVGETQYF.

V usage is TRBV5-1 and J usage is TRBJ1-2; 8 positions agree with TRBD1. The CDR3 length is 15 residues. V was pared by 4 bases and J by 6 bases, with 11 bases of the junction left unmatched. The germline V gene has CDR1 SGHRS and CDR2 YFSETQ. The CDR3 loop is CASSPDRGLSDGYTF. DNA for the CDR3: TGCGCCAGCAGCCCAGACAGGGGACTATCAGATGGCTACACCTTC.

The rearrangement links TRBV2 to TRBJ2-1; TRBD2 agrees at 7 bases. Germline V gives CDR1 SNHLY, CDR2 FYNNEI. The CDR3 is made up of 14 amino acids. J gave up 10 bases and V 3 bases, and 9 bases lay outside the gene matches. The CDR3 nucleotides are TGTGCCAGCAGTGATGCTTCGCGGGGGAAGGAGCAGTTCTTC. Translating it yields CASSDASRGKEQFF.

The V and J genes are TRBV3-1 (or the pseudogene TRBV3-2) and TRBJ1-2; D unresolved. The CDR3 is 14 amino acids. Germline-derived CDR1 and CDR2 are LGHDT and YNNKEL (reference sequence). The ends were cut back, 4 bases at V and 7 bases at J, with 16 bases in the middle. CDR3 protein: CASSPARGSSGYTF. The CDR3 nucleotides read TGTGCCAGCAGCCCCGCCCGGGGATCTTCTGGCTACACCTTC.

The chain employs TRBV6-5 and TRBJ2-7; 9 nucleotides align to TRBD1. V lost 7 bases and J lost 3; bases outside the gene matches: 7. Germline CDR1 and CDR2: MNHEY and SVGAGI. CDR3 length: 14 residues. CDR3 DNA: TGTGCCAGCACGACCTGGGGACAGGGCTACGAGCAGTACTTC. Translating it yields CASTTWGQGYEQYF.

The CDR3 region is CASSIGVVDTQYF. DNA for the CDR3: TGTGCCAGTAGTATCGGTGTTGTGGATACGCAGTATTTT. The chain couples TRBV19 to TRBJ2-3, with no clear D. CDR3 length: 13 residues. Germline assignment: CDR1 LNHDA and CDR2 SQIVND (reference sequence). The germline V and J ends were trimmed by 3 bases and 6 bases, with 10 bases remaining between them.

This clone has a single count. This chain connects TRBV25-1 to TRBJ2-7; 7 nucleotides line up with TRBD2. Unmatched junction bases numbered 8, after V lost 4 bases and J lost 5 bases. The CDR3 covers 14 residues. CDR1 and CDR2 (germline): MGHDK, SYGVNS. CDR3 sequence (DNA): TGTGCCAGCAGTGTAGCCAGCGGGATACACGAGCAGTACTTC. This gives the protein CASSVASGIHEQYF.

The CDR3 sequence is CASRNTGTGGHEQYF. The CDR3 region has the DNA TGTGCCAGCAGAAACACCGGGACAGGGGGCCACGAGCAGTACTTC. The chain joins TRBV6-6 to TRBJ2-7; 12 bases map to TRBD1. The CDR3 contains 15 residues. In germline, CDR1 is MNHNY, CDR2 SVGAGI (reference sequence). Trimming at V came to 6 bases and at J to 5 bases, leaving 8 bases not matched to a gene.

V and J are TRBV4-1 and TRBJ2-4; D unresolved. V was clipped by 1 base and J by 3 bases, with 16 bases between them. The CDR3 spans 17 residues. Germline lookup yields CDR1 MGHRA and CDR2 YSYEKL. CDR3 sequence (DNA): TGCGCCAGCAGCCAAGTCCGAACCTCTCTAGGCAAAAACATTCAGTACTTC. Its protein is CASSQVRTSLGKNIQYF.

This chain uses TRBV12-3 or TRBV12-4 with TRBJ2-1; tentative D call: TRBD2 (6 bases). Between the trimmed V and J ends, which lost 7 bases and 12 bases, there was a span of 19 bases. CDR3 length: 13 amino acids. CDR3 nucleotides: TGTGCCAGCATCTATTCTAGCGCCCGAGCGCAGTTCTTC. Amino acid sequence: CASIYSSARAQFF.

This sequence joins TRBV13 and TRBJ1-1; TRBD1 matches at 9 bases. After removal of 5 bases from V and 5 bases from J, the junction contained 12 bases not matched to a gene. Germline-derived CDR1 and CDR2 are PRHDT and FYEKMQ (reference sequence). This CDR3 spans 16 amino acids. CDR3 nucleotide sequence: TGTGCCAGCAGCATAACCTACCGACAGGGGGTGACTGAAGCTTTCTTT. The encoded protein is CASSITYRQGVTEAFF.

The chain joins TRBV7-8 to TRBJ2-5; unclear D gene. Germline V gene sequence: CDR1 SGHVS, CDR2 FQNEAQ. V lost 5 bases and J lost 8, with 15 bases in between. CDR3 size: 13 residues. DNA for the CDR3: TGTGCCAGCAGCCCAGTGAACCGGGTTACCCAGTACTTC. Encoded protein: CASSPVNRVTQYF.

This clone was recorded once. J is TRBJ2-2 and V is TRBV5-4; D not resolved. The CDR3 covers 15 residues. Trimming stripped 0 bases from V and 1 base from J, with 7 bases between. The germline V gene encodes CDR1 SGHNT and CDR2 YYREEE (reference sequence). This CDR3 is CASSLDFRNTGELFF. DNA of the CDR3: TGTGCCAGCAGCTTGGATTTCCGGAACACCGGGGAGCTGTTTTTT.